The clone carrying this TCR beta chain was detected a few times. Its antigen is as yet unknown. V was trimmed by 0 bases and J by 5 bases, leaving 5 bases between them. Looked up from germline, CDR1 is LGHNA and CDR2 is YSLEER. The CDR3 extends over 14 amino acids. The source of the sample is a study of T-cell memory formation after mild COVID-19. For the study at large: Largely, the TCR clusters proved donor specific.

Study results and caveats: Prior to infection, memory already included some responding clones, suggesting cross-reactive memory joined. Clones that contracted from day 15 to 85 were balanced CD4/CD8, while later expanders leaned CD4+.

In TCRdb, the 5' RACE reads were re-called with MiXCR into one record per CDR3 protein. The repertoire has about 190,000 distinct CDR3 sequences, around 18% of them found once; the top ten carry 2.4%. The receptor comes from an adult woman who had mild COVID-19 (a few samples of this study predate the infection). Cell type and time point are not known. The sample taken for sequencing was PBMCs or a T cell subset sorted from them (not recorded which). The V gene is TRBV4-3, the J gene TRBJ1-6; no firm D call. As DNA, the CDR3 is TGCGCCAGCAGCCAAGATCGGAATAATTCACCCCTCCACTTT. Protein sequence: CASSQDRNNSPLHF.